The rows below give T cell receptor beta chains drawn from one sample of a study of cytomegalovirus exposure and HLA in healthy donors. Generated by immunoSEQ multiplex PCR, the TCRdb table keeps only in-frame clones and is missing some. The sample records over 150,000 clones, around 80% being singletons. Sequencing was done on a sample of PBMCs. Receptors were obtained from a human donor in good health. Each CDR3 is given without its conserved first and last residue. Fields, in order: J gene, V gene, CDR3 protein.

>TRBJ2-2|TRBV27
ASSLRAVNTGELF
>TRBJ2-3|TRBV19
ASNGTSGGHPSTDTQY
>TRBJ2-7|TRBV7-9
ASSFIEDYEQY
>TRBJ2-1|TRBV6-4
ASSDSSGSYNEQF
>TRBJ1-1|TRBV5-4
ASSLDPGQGNTEAF
>TRBJ2-2|TRBV6-1
ASSEEAGGELF
>TRBJ2-5|TRBV6-5
ASRHDSFQETQY
>TRBJ2-7|TRBV5-1
ASSQTGGSYEQY
>TRBJ2-3|TRBV5-1
ASSSDSSTDTQY
>-|TRBV5-4
ASSIAGTSDEQY
>TRBJ2-7|TRBV7-2
ASSSTSGSPYEQY
>-|TRBV4-3
ASSPRGSGGSYEQY
>TRBJ2-2|TRBV15
ATRRDRETGELF
>TRBJ2-2|TRBV21-1
ASSKAHSYAGELF
>TRBJ2-1|TRBV6-1
ASSEGTSGGAGRYNEQF
>TRBJ1-1|TRBV29-1
SVTTFGGLNAEAF
>TRBJ1-6|TRBV9
ASSAGQGQGSPLH
>TRBJ1-2|TRBV27
ASSLTGNGYT